Listed here is a single T cell receptor (beta chain). Its target is not known. After re-calling the 5' RACE reads, TCRdb lists one entry per CDR3 protein, DNA absent. The repertoire table contains hundreds of thousands of distinct CDR3 sequences. This sample stems from a study of T cells expressing NK-cell markers. As for the study in general: Obtained from sorted CD3+CD56+NKG2C+, CD3+CD56+NKG2C- and CD3+CD56-NKG2C+ T cells were the TCR beta repertoires. Sequenced donors, eight in total, included seven who were HCMV-seropositive and one who was seronegative. The study, taken as a whole, reports: Dominant NKG2C+ clonotype frequencies of roughly 1.0-8% of CD8+ T cells were measured in over 5 donors. The study found these clonotypes also leading the CD3+CD56-NKG2C+ fraction in a handful of donors.

CDR1 and CDR2 from the germline V gene are SNHLY and FYNNEI. The CDR3 loop spans 13 amino acids. The chain joins TRBV2 to TRBJ2-7; there is no DNA to check the TCRdb D call of TRBD2. The source is a man aged 18-69 years in good health. The specimen sequenced was blood T cells: a sorted CD56 or NKG2C T cell subset, CD4+ or CD8+ T cells, or bulk PBMC T cells (not recorded which). CDR3 protein: CASTSRRSNEQYF.